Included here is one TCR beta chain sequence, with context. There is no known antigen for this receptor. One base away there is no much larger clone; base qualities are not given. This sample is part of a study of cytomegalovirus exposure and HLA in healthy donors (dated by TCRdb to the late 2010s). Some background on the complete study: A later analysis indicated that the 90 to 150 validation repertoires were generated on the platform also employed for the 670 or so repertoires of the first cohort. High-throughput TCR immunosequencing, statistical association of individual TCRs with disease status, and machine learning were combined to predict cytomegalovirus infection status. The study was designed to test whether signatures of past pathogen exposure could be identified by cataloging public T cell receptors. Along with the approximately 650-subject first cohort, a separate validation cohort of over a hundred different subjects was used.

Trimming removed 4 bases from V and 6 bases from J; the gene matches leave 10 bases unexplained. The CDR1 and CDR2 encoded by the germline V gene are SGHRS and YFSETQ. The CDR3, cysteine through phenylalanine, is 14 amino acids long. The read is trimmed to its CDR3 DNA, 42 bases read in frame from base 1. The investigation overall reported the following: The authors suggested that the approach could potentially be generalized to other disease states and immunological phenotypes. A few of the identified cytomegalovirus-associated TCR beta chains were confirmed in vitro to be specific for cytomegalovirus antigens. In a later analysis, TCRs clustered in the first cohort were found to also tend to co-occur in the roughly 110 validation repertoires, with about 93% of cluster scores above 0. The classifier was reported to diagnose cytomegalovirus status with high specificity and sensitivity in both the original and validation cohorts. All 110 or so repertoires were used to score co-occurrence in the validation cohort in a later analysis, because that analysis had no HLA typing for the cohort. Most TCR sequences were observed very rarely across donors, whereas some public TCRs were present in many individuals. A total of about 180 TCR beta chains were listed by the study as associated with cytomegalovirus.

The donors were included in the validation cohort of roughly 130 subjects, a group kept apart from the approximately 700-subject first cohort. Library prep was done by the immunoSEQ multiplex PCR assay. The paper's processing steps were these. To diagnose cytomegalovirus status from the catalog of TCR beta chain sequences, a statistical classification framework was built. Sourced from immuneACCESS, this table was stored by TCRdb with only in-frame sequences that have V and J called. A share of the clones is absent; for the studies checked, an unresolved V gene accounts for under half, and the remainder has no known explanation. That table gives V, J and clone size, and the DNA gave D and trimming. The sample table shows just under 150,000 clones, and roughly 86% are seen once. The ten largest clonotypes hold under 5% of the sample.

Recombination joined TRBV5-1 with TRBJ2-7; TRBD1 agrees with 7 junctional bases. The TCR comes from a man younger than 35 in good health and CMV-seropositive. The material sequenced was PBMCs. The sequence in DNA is TGCGCCAGCAGCATGGCCGGGACAGAAGGCGAGCAGTACTTC. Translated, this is CASSMAGTEGEQYF.